The T cell receptor (beta chain) described here comes from a study of early T cells in non-severe SARS-CoV-2 infection. Germline loops: CDR1 MDHEN, CDR2 SYDVKM. Trimming cost V 7 bases and J 9 bases; bases outside gene matches: 11. The CDR3 length is 13 residues. Via MiXCR, TCRdb re-called the 5' RACE reads, giving one row per CDR3 protein. This sample has tens of thousands of distinct CDR3 sequences, with 13% to 15% found just once. The clonotype comes from an adult who was a healthcare worker with PCR-confirmed SARS-CoV-2 infection or an uninfected control (not recorded which). Sample: whole blood. The chain employs TRBV28 and TRBJ1-2, with TRBD1 matching over 7 bases. The chain's CDR3 is CASTKTGIERYTF. Here the CDR3 DNA reads TGTGCCAGCACCAAGACAGGGATCGAGCGCTACACCTTC.